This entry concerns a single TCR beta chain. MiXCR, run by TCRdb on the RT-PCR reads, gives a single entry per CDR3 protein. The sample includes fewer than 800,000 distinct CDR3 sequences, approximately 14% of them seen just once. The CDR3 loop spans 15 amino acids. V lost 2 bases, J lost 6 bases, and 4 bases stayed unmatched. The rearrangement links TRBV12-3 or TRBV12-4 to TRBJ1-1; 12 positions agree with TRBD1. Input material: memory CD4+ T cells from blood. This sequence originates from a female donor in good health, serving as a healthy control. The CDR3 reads CASSLMGQGASEAFF. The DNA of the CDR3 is TGTGCCAGCAGTTTAATGGGACAGGGGGCTTCTGAAGCTTTCTTT.